What follows are 6 T cell receptor beta chains derived from one specimen sequenced in a study of glioma-infiltrating T cells (dated by TCRdb to about 2016). The sequencer was an Illumina MiSeq. The iRepertoire nested amplicon-rescue multiplex PCR (arm-PCR) platform was used to amplify TCR alpha and beta CDR3 regions from RNA. TCRdb handled the public reads itself, with Q25 trimming in fastp and clone calling in MiXCR, and kept productive beta chains. Entries that share a CDR3 protein sequence are merged under the most common genes and DNA. This sample is represented by fewer than 500,000 distinct CDR3 sequences; about two fifths of them were singletons. Around 13% of the sample lies in the top ten. The sample was glioma tissue, nonneoplastic brain tissue, or PBMCs (not recorded which). Receptors were obtained from a human donor with low-grade glioma or glioblastoma, undergoing nonglioma brain surgery, or in good health (not recorded which).

The V and J genes are TRBV4-3 and TRBJ2-5; D unclear. With 0 bases removed from V and 5 bases from J, the gap between germline ends came to 10 bases. The CDR3 length is 14 residues. Per germline, CDR1 LGHNA and CDR2 YSLEER. The CDR3 loop is CASSQEWRVETQYF. CDR3 in DNA: TGCGCCAGCAGCCAAGAATGGAGAGTGGAGACCCAGTACTTC.

With regard to this clonotype: At one of its ends the junction is not consistent with the germline gene, which may arise from a read error. The rearrangement joins TRBV5-5 to TRBJ1-1; D call uncertain. Germline-derived CDR1 and CDR2 are SGHKS and YYEKEE (reference sequence). The CDR3 has 14 amino acids. CDR3 protein: CASSFEQLQTEAFF. CDR3 nucleotides: TGCGCCAGCAGCTTTGAACAGCTCCAAACTGAAGCTTTCTTT.

About this clonotype itself: This sequence may be a read error, since a much larger clone differs from it by one base. The chain couples TRBV6-2 or TRBV6-3 to TRBJ2-5; possibly TRBD1 for D (5 bases). This CDR3 is built from 13 residues. CDR1 is MNHEY and CDR2 is SVGEGT in the germline V gene. The CDR3 protein is CAGRRTPSEVQYF. CDR3 DNA sequence: TGTGCCGGCAGAAGGACACCTTCTGAAGTCCAGTACTTC.

About this clonotype: A much larger clone lies one base from this, so it may be a read error. The CDR3 protein is CASSLPEQGDEQYF. CDR3 nucleotides: TGTGCCAGCAGTCTGCCGGAACAGGGCGACGAGCAGTACTTC. The chain recombines TRBV6-1 with TRBJ2-7; a possible D gene is TRBD1 (6 bases). Germline assignment: CDR1 MNHNS and CDR2 SASEGT. The V end lost 5 bases, the J end lost 5 bases, and 16 bases lay between the germline ends. The CDR3 is 14 residues long.

The table lists this clonotype with many counts. The rearrangement joins TRBV6-2 or TRBV6-3 to TRBJ2-7, with 9 nucleotides matching TRBD2. The CDR3 has 15 residues. Germline loops: CDR1 MNHEY, CDR2 SVGEGT. V gave up 1 base and J gave up 5 bases; unmatched junction bases: 6. In DNA, the CDR3 is TGTGCCAGCAGTTACTTTCCTAGCGGGATGGACGAGCAGTACTTC. It is translated as CASSYFPSGMDEQYF.

A word on this clonotype: The CDR3 end shows no conserved phenylalanine or tryptophan, and so a read error is likely. The chain carries TRBV28 and TRBJ2-7; no clear D. This CDR3 contains 14 residues. The germline V gene has CDR1 MDHEN and CDR2 SYDVKM. V was cut by 5 bases and J by 1 base, with 12 bases left in between. The CDR3 protein is CASSDRLRSYEQYS. DNA for the CDR3: TGTGCCAGCAGTGACCGACTGCGTTCCTACGAGCAGTACTCC.